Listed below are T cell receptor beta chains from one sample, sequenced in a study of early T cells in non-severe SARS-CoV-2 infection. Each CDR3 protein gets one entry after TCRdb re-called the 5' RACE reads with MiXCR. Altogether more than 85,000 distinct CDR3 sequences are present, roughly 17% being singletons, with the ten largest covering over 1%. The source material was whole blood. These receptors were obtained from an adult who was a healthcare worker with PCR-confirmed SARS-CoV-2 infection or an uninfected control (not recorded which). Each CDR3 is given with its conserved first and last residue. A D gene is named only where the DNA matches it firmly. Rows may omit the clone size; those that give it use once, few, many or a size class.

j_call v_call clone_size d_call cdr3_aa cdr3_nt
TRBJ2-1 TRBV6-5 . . CASSYPGGGFPEQFF TGTGCCAGCAGTTACCCGGGGGGCGGCTTCCCCGAGCAGTTCTTC
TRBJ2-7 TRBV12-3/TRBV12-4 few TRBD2 CASSLQLAGGQHEQYF TGTGCCAGCAGTCTACAACTAGCGGGAGGGCAACACGAGCAGTACTTC
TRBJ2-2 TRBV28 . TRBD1 CASSRESGGRGELFF TGTGCCAGCAGCCGAGAGTCAGGGGGCCGCGGGGAGCTGTTTTTT
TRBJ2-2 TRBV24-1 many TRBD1 CATSDLSDRDTGELFF TGTGCCACCAGTGATTTGAGCGACAGGGACACCGGGGAGCTGTTTTTT
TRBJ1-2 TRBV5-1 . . CASSSGQPYGYTF TGCGCCAGCAGCTCTGGACAGCCCTATGGCTACACCTTC
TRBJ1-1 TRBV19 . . CASSLAAGSRTEAFF TGTGCCAGTAGCCTGGCGGCGGGGAGTCGCACTGAAGCTTTCTTT
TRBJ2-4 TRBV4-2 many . CASSQANIQYF TGTGCCAGCAGCCAAGCAAACATTCAGTACTTC
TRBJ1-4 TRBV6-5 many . CASTFSAQPNEKLFF TGTGCCAGCACATTCTCCGCTCAGCCTAATGAAAAACTGTTTTTT
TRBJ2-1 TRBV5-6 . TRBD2 CASTWTPLAGGNEQFF TGTGCCAGCACCTGGACCCCCCTAGCGGGAGGGAATGAGCAGTTCTTC
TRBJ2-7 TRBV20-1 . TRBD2 CSASPSGRANPYEQYF TGCAGTGCTAGCCCTAGCGGGAGGGCCAACCCCTACGAGCAGTACTTC
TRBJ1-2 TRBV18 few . CASSESQGPWSNYGYTF TGTGCCAGCTCCGAGAGTCAGGGGCCCTGGTCTAACTATGGCTACACCTTC
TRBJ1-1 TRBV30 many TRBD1 CAWTRSGGLKIRAFF TGTGCCTGGACTAGGTCAGGGGGCCTTAAAATAAGAGCTTTCTTT
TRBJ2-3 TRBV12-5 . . CASSFGTRTDTQYF TGTGCTAGTTCCTTTGGTACCCGCACAGATACGCAGTATTTT
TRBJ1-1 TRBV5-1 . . CASSGNSLQTEAFF TGCGCCAGCAGCGGTAACTCCCTACAGACTGAAGCTTTCTTT
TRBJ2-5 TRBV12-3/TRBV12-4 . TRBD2 CASTSTLAGGSNF TGTGCCAGCACCTCTACGCTAGCGGGGGGAAGCAACTTC
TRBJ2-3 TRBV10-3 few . CAINPAGTDTQYF TGTGCCATCAATCCGGCAGGCACAGATACGCAGTATTTT
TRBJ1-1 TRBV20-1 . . CSARERQLDTEAFF TGCAGTGCTAGAGAGAGACAGCTTGACACTGAAGCTTTCTTT
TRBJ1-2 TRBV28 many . CASSLWTDGYTF TGTGCCAGCAGTTTATGGACAGATGGCTACACCTTC
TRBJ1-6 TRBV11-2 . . CASSPPAGSSYNSPLHF TGTGCCAGCAGCCCACCGGCAGGGAGCTCCTATAATTCACCCCTCCACTTT
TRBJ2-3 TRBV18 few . CASSPSHYTDTQYF TGTGCCAGCTCCCCGAGCCACTACACAGATACGCAGTATTTT
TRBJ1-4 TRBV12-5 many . CASGSPSNPGSPATNEKLFF TGTGCTAGTGGTTCCCCATCCAACCCAGGGAGTCCTGCAACTAATGAAAAACTGTTTTTT
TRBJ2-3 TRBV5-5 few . CASSLSGAGDTQYF TGTGCCAGCAGCTTGTCCGGGGCTGGAGATACGCAGTATTTT
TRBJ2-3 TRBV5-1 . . CASSLARGQSTDTQYF TGCGCCAGCAGCTTGGCCAGAGGACAGAGCACAGATACGCAGTATTTT
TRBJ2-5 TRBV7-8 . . CASSHLAGETQYF TGTGCCAGCAGCCATCTCGCAGGGGAGACCCAGTACTTC
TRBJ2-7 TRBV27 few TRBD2 CASSLVPPGTSGRSEQYF TGTGCCAGCAGTTTAGTACCCCCAGGGACTAGCGGGAGGAGCGAGCAGTACTTC
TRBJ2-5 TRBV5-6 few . CASSVDPLESVTQYF TGTGCCAGCAGCGTGGACCCCCTGGAAAGCGTGACCCAGTACTTC
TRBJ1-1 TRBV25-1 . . CASSEQGNTEAFF TGTGCCAGCAGTGAACAGGGGAACACTGAAGCTTTCTTT
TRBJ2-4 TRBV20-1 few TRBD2 CSARDGQTSQNIQYF TGCAGTGCTAGAGATGGGCAGACTAGCCAAAACATTCAGTACTTC